Listed here is a single T cell receptor (beta chain). Its antigen is undetermined. This specimen comes from a study of cytomegalovirus exposure and HLA in healthy donors. In germline, CDR1 is SEHNR, CDR2 FQNEAQ (reference sequence). V shed 1 base and J 7 bases; nucleotides not matched to a gene: 4. This CDR3 spans 13 amino acids. The PCR used 60 Vbeta and 13 Jbeta primers. The table came from immunoSEQ multiplex PCR; TCRdb's copy has only in-frame clones and leaves some out. This table has approximately 100,000 clones, 60% to 85% appearing once. Study outcomes and limitations: TRBV6-2, TRBV6-3 and some other V segments were excluded as indistinguishable.

The sample taken for sequencing was PBMCs. The chain links TRBV7-9 to TRBJ2-7; 7 bases are shared with TRBD2. This sequence was found in a woman in her thirties or forties in good health and CMV-seropositive. CDR3 DNA: TGTGCCAGCAGCTTAGGAGGGAGGGGAGAGCAGTACTTC. This sequence encodes CASSLGGRGEQYF.